The sequence of this T cell receptor beta chain was determined in a study of control samples from healthy donors and cancer patients. Produced via immunoSEQ multiplex PCR; TCRdb's table is partial and in-frame only. This sample has over 85,000 clones, with around 89% found just once. The CDR3 length is 13 residues. Trimming took off 1 base at V and 6 bases at J, with 10 bases between the two ends. From germline, CDR1 is SGHRS and CDR2 YFSETQ. V is TRBV5-1 and J is TRBJ1-1, with D tentatively TRBD1 (6 bases). The receptor was derived from a woman aged 55-70 years with lung cancer. The sequenced sample was PBMCs. CDR3 nucleotide sequence: TGCGCCAGCAGCTTGACGGGGGGCTCTGAAGCTTTCTTT. Translated: CASSLTGGSEAFF.